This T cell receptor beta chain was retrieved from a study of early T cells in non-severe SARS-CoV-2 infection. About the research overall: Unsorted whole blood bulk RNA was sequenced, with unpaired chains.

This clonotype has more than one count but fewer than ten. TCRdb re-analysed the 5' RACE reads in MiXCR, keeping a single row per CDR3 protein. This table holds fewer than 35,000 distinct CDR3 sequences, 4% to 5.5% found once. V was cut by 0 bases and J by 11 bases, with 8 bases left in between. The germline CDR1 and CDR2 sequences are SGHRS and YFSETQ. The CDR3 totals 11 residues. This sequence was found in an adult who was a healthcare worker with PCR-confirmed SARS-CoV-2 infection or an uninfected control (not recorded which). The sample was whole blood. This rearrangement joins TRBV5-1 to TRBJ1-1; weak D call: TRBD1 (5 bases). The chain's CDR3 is CASSLGQRAFF. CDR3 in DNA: TGCGCCAGCAGCTTGGGACAGAGGGCTTTCTTT. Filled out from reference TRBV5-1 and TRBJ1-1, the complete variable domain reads KAGVTQTPRYLIKTRGQQVTLSCSPISGHRSVSWYQQTPGQGLQFLFEYFSETQRNKGNFPGRFSGRQFSNSRSEMNVSTLELGDSALYLCASSLGQRAFFGQGTRLTVV.